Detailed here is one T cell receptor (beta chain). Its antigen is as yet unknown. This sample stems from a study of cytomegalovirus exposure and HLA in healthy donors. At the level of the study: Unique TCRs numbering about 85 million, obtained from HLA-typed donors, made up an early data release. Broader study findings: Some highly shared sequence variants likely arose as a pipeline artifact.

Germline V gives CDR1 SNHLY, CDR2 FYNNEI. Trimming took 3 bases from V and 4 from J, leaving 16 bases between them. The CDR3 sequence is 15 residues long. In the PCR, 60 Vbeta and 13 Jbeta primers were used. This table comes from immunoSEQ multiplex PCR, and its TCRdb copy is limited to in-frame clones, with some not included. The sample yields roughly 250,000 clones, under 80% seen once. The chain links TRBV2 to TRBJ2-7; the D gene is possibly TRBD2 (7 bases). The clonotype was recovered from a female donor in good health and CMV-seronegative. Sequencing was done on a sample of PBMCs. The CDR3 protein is CASSDRGAVRYEQYF. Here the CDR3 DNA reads TGTGCCAGCAGTGACCGGGGGGCAGTGAGGTACGAGCAGTACTTC.